The 8 T cell receptor beta chains listed next were all sequenced from one sample in a study of shared clonotypes between healthy human individuals. The data were produced by immunoSEQ multiplex PCR, yet TCRdb's version contains in-frame clones alone and is incomplete. In the table there are about half a million clones, around 75% of which are singletons. Source material: PBMCs. The receptor source for this set is a middle-aged woman in good health. Some clones in this sample may be carry-over from other donors' samples.

The chain is built from TRBV27 and TRBJ2-7; 8 positions match TRBD2. CDR3 length: 17 residues. Looked up from germline, CDR1 is MNHEY and CDR2 is SMNVEV (reference sequence). J was trimmed by 0 bases and V by 6 bases; bases with no gene match: 13. CDR3 amino acids: CASRTFLRSGSSYEQYF. The CDR3 DNA is TGTGCCAGCAGGACATTCTTGAGGAGCGGGAGCTCCTACGAGCAGTACTTC.

Only a few counts were recorded for this clone. This specimen includes other DNA sequences encoding the same CDR3. The genes are TRBV9 and TRBJ2-2, with a possible D match to TRBD2 (6 bases). Germline V CDR1 and CDR2: SGDLS, YYNGEE. The CDR3 is 13 amino acids. V lost 5 bases to trimming and J lost 2 bases, with 7 bases between them. The CDR3 region has the DNA TGTGCCAGCAGGGGACTCAACACCGGGGAGCTGTTTTTT. It translates to CASRGLNTGELFF. The full variable domain, its missing parts supplied by reference TRBV9 and TRBJ2-2, is DSGVTQTPKHLITATGQRVTLRCSPRSGDLSVYWYQQSLDQGLQFLIQYYNGEERAKGNILERFSAQQFPDLHSELNLSSLELGDSALYFCASRGLNTGELFFGEGSRLTVL.

The chain joins TRBV7-9 to TRBJ2-7; D perhaps matches TRBD2 (5 bases). V lost 3 bases and J lost 3, with 9 bases in between. CDR1 and CDR2 from the germline V gene are SEHNR and FQNEAQ (reference sequence). The CDR3 contains 13 residues. CDR3 amino acids: CASSFFGDYEQYF. Here the CDR3 DNA reads TGTGCCAGCAGCTTTTTCGGGGACTACGAGCAGTACTTC.

The chain links TRBV7-2 to TRBJ2-7, with 11 bases that match TRBD1. This CDR3 has 17 amino acids. The V and J ends lost 1 base and 4 bases, in that order; junction bases with no gene match: 9. From germline, CDR1 is SGHTA and CDR2 FQGNSA. CDR3: CASSLGKVGTGGYEQYF. CDR3 bases: TGTGCCAGCAGCTTAGGAAAGGTGGGGACAGGGGGTTACGAGCAGTACTTC.

This clone was seen at least ten times. The CDR3 protein is CASGLTAGGPDTQYF. The CDR3 DNA sequence: TGTGCTAGTGGTTTGACAGCGGGAGGGCCGGATACGCAGTATTTT. The rearrangement joins TRBV12-5 to TRBJ2-3; 10 nucleotides line up with TRBD2. This CDR3 has 15 residues. The trim removed 2 bases at V and 6 bases at J, leaving 5 bases unmatched. The germline V gene encodes CDR1 LGHNT and CDR2 FRNRAP.

V is TRBV7-2 and J is TRBJ2-5; no firm D call. Trimming removed 4 bases from V and 1 base from J, with 1 base in between. CDR3 length equals 11 residues. CDR1 SGHTA and CDR2 FQGNSA come from the germline V gene. In DNA form, the CDR3 reads TGTGCCAGCAGCTCCCAAGAGACCCAGTACTTC. Its translation is CASSSQETQYF. Looking up the rest from reference TRBV7-2 and TRBJ2-5 gives the full variable domain: GAGVSQSPSNKVTEKGKDVELRCDPISGHTALYWYRQSLGQGLEFLIYFQGNSAPDKSGLPSDRFSAERTGGSVSTLTIQRTQQEDSAVYLCASSSQETQYFGPGTRLLVL.

A word on this clone: The germline gene is not matched at one end of the junction; a read error may be the cause. The genes are TRBV30 and TRBJ2-7, with D possibly TRBD2 on 6 matching bases. This CDR3 has 13 amino acids. Germline CDR1 and CDR2: GTSNPN and SVGIG (reference sequence). In DNA form, the CDR3 reads TGTGCCTGGGCAGCGGGCACCTCCTCCGAGCAGTACTTC. It is translated as CAWAAGTSSEQYF.

The chain combines TRBV27 with TRBJ2-1; D possibly corresponds to TRBD2 (6 bases). The CDR3 is made up of 13 amino acids. With 0 bases removed from V and 15 bases from J, the gap between germline ends came to 15 bases. Germline values: CDR1 MNHEY, CDR2 SMNVEV (reference sequence). The CDR3 spells CASSLSRDAGAFF. CDR3 DNA: TGTGCCAGCAGTTTATCGCGGGACGCTGGAGCGTTCTTC.